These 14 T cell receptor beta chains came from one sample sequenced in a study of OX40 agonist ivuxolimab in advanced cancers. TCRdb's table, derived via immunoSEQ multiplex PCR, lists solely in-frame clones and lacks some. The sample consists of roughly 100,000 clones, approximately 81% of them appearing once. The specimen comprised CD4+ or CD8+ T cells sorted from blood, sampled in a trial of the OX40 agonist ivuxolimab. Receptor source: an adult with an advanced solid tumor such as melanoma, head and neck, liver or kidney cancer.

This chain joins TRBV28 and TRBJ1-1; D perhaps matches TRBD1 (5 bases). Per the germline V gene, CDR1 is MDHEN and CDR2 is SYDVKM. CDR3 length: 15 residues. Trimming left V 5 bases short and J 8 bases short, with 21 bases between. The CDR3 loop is CASSTPVGRDSEAFF. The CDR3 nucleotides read TGTGCCAGCAGTACCCCCGTCGGGAGGGACTCCGAAGCTTTCTTT.

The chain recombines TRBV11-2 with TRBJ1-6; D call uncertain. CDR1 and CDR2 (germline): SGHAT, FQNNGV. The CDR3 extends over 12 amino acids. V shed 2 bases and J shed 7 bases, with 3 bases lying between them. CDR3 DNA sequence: TGTGCCAGCAGCTTATACAATTCACCCCTCCACTTT. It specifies CASSLYNSPLHF. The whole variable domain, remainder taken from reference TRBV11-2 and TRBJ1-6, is EAGVAQSPRYKIIEKRQSVAFWCNPISGHATLYWYQQILGQGPKLLIQFQNNGVVDDSQLPKDRFSAERLKGVDSTLKIQPAKLEDSAVYLCASSLYNSPLHFGNGTRLTVT.

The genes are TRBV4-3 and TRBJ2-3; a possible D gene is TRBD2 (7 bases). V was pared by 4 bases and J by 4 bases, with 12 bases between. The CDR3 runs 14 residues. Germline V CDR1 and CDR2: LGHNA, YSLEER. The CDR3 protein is CASSPQGGADTQYF. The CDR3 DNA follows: TGCGCCAGCAGCCCCCAAGGGGGGGCAGATACGCAGTATTTT.

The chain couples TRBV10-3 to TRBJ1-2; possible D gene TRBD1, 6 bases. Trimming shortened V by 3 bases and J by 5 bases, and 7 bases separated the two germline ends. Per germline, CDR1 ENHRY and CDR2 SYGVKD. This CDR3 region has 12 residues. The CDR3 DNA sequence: TGTGCCATCAGTGATACAGGGTATGGCTACACCTTC. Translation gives CAISDTGYGYTF.

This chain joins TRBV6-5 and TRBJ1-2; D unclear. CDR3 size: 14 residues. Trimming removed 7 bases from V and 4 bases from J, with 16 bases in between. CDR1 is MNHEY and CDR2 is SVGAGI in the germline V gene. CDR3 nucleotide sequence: TGTGCCAGCATTGGGCCAGGAGCCCCCTATGGCTACACCTTC. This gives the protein CASIGPGAPYGYTF.

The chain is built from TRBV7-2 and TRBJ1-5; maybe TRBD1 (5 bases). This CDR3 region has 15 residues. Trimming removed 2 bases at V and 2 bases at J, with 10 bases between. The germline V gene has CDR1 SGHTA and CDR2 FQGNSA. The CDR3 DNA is TGTGCCAGCAGCTTAACGGGGGATGGCAATCAGCCCCAGCATTTT. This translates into CASSLTGDGNQPQHF. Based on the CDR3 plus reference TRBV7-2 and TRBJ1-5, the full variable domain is GAGVSQSPSNKVTEKGKDVELRCDPISGHTALYWYRQSLGQGLEFLIYFQGNSAPDKSGLPSDRFSAERTGGSVSTLTIQRTQQEDSAVYLCASSLTGDGNQPQHFGDGTRLSIL.

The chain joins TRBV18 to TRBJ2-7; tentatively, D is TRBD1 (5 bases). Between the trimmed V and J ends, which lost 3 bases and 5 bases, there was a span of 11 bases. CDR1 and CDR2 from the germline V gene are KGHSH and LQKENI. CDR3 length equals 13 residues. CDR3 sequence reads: CASSPPPRDEQYV. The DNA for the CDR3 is TGTGCCAGCTCACCCCCTCCCAGGGACGAGCAGTACGTC.

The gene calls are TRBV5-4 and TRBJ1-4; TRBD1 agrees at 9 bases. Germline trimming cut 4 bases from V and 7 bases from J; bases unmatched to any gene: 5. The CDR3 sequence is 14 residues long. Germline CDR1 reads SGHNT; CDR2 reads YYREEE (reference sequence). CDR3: CASSRDRVSEKLFF. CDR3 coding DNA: TGTGCCAGCAGCAGGGACAGGGTTAGTGAAAAACTGTTTTTT. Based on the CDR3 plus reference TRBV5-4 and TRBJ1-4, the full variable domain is ETGVTQSPTHLIKTRGQQVTLRCSSQSGHNTVSWYQQALGQGPQFIFQYYREEENGRGNFPPRFSGLQFPNYSSELNVNALELDDSALYLCASSRDRVSEKLFFGSGTQLSVL.

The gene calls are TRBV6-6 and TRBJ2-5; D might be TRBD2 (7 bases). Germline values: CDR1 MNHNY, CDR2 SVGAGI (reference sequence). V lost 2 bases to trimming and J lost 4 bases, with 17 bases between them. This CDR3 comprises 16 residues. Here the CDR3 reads CASSYRQVAGVETQYF. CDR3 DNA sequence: TGTGCCAGCAGTTACAGACAGGTTGCGGGGGTAGAGACCCAGTACTTC.

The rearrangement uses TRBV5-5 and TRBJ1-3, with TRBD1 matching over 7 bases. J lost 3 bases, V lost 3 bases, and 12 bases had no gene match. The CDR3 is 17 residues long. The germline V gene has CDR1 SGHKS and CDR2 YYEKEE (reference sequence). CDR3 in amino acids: CASSSYRGANIGNTIYF. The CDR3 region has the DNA TGTGCCAGCAGCTCCTACAGGGGCGCCAACATTGGAAACACCATATATTTT.

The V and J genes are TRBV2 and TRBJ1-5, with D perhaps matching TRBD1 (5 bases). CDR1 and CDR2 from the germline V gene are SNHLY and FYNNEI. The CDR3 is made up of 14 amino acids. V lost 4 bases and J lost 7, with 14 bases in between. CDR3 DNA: TGTGCCAGCAGTGCCCTCCAGGGTCTGCAGCCCCAGCATTTT. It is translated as CASSALQGLQPQHF. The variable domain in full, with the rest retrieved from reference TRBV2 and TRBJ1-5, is EPEVTQTPSHQVTQMGQEVILRCVPISNHLYFYWYRQILGQKVEFLVSFYNNEISEKSEIFDDQFSVERPDGSNFTLKIRSTKLEDSAMYFCASSALQGLQPQHFGDGTRLSIL.

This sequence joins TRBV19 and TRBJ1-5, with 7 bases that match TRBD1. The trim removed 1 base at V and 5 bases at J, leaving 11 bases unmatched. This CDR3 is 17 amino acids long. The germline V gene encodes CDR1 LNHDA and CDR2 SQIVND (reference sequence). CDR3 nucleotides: TGTGCCAGTAGTATAGGGGCCCGACAGGGACGGGATCAGCCCCAGCATTTT. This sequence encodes CASSIGARQGRDQPQHF. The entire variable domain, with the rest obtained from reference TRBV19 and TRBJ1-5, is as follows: DGGITQSPKYLFRKEGQNVTLSCEQNLNHDAMYWYRQDPGQGLRLIYYSQIVNDFQKGDIAEGYSVSREKKESFPLTVTSAQKNPTAFYLCASSIGARQGRDQPQHFGDGTRLSIL.

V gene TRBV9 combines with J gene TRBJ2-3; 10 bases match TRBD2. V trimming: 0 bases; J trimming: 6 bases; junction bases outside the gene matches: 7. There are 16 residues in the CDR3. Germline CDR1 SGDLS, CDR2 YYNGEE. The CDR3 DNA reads TGTGCCAGCAGCGTAGTAGGAGCGGGGGGGCGGGATACGCAGTATTTT. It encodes CASSVVGAGGRDTQYF. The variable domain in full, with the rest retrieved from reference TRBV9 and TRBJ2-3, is DSGVTQTPKHLITATGQRVTLRCSPRSGDLSVYWYQQSLDQGLQFLIQYYNGEERAKGNILERFSAQQFPDLHSELNLSSLELGDSALYFCASSVVGAGGRDTQYFGPGTRLTVL.

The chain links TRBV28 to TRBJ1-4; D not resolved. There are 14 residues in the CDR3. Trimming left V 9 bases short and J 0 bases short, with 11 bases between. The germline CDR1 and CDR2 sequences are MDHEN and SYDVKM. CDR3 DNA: TGTGCCAGTACCCTCTCAGCAACTAATGAAAAACTGTTTTTT. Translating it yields CASTLSATNEKLFF.